This T cell receptor (beta chain) is from a study of glioma-infiltrating T cells. CDR1 SGHNT and CDR2 YYREEE come from the germline V gene (reference sequence). This CDR3 comprises 18 residues. The V end lost 4 bases, the J end lost 0 bases, and 20 bases lay between the germline ends. The iRepertoire nested amplicon-rescue multiplex PCR amplified TCR alpha and beta CDR3s from RNA. Tissue mRNA or PBMC total RNA, roughly 85-450 ng, went into one-step reverse transcription and amplification. MiXCR, applied by TCRdb to the multiplex PCR reads, yields one record per CDR3 protein. Of tens of thousands of distinct CDR3 sequences in the sample, 20% to 25% were seen once. On this clonotype itself: Its antigen remains unknown.

The study's findings and limits: Tissue and blood shared very few CDR3 sequences. Non-neoplastic patients had below-expected tissue-blood divergence, while all gliomas exceeded expectation.

The TCR originated in a human donor with low-grade glioma or glioblastoma, undergoing nonglioma brain surgery, or in good health (not recorded which). Input material: glioma tissue, nonneoplastic brain tissue, or PBMCs (not recorded which). The chain is built from TRBV5-4 and TRBJ1-5, with unresolved D. DNA for the CDR3: TGTGCCAGCAGCACCGACCGGCACCACCAATATAGCAATCAGCCCCAGCATTTT. Protein product: CASSTDRHHQYSNQPQHF.